These T cell receptor beta chains were read from a single sample in a study of regulatory T cells in long-lasting Graves disease. In TCRdb, the multiplex PCR reads were re-called with MiXCR into one record per CDR3 protein. The table has about 460,000 distinct CDR3 sequences, 12% to 15% seen once. These data were likewise used in another study, on T cells in Graves' hyperthyroidism and ophthalmopathy.

The sequencing here drew on peripheral blood mononuclear cells (PBMCs), taken at new diagnosis, from a patient treated with antithyroid drugs. The receptors were gathered from a woman aged 45-65 years with Graves disease. The CDR3 runs from the conserved cysteine through the conserved F or W. The D gene is left open where the match is weak. Only some rows state a clone size, as once, few, many or a class for expanded clones.

d_gene	v_gene	abundance	j_gene	CDR3nt	CDR3aa
TRBD1	TRBV28	many	TRBJ2-7	TGTGCCAGCAGTTCGGCCGGGACAGGGCGCTACGAGCAGTACTTC	CASSSAGTGRYEQYF
NA	TRBV6-2/TRBV6-3	many	TRBJ2-1	TGTGCCAGCAGTGACCGGGACACGTACCCATACAATGAGCAGTTCTTC	CASSDRDTYPYNEQFF
TRBD2	TRBV12-3/TRBV12-4	NA	TRBJ2-3	TGTGCCAGCAGCTATGGACTAGCGGGAGGACACACAGATACGCAGTATTTT	CASSYGLAGGHTDTQYF
TRBD1	TRBV3-1	many	TRBJ1-6	TGTGCCAGCAGCCAAAACAGGGGGCTGTCATCACCCCTCCACTTT	CASSQNRGLSSPLHF
NA	TRBV5-5	many	TRBJ2-7	TGTGCCAGCAGCGTCGGGGGACAAAGCTCCTACGAGCAGTACTTC	CASSVGGQSSYEQYF
TRBD1	TRBV28	few	TRBJ1-4	TGTGCCAGCAGACCGGACAGGACCAATGAAAAACTGTTTTTT	CASRPDRTNEKLFF
NA	TRBV7-9	few	TRBJ2-7	TGTGCCAGCAGCTCAATACGACGGGGCCACAGCTCCTACGAGCAGTACTTC	CASSSIRRGHSSYEQYF
NA	TRBV28	many	TRBJ2-7	TGTGCCAGCAGTTTAAGGGGGGTGAGCTACGAGCAGTACTTC	CASSLRGVSYEQYF
NA	TRBV20-1	many	TRBJ1-4	TGCAGTGCTAGGACAGCGAGGGGGGAAAAACTGTTTTTT	CSARTARGEKLFF
NA	TRBV28	many	TRBJ1-5	TGTGCCAGCACAACAGGTTTTAGCAATCAGCCCCAGCATTTT	CASTTGFSNQPQHF
NA	TRBV20-1	few	TRBJ1-1	TGCAGTGCTAGAGATGTAATAGGACTTGAAGCTTTCTTT	CSARDVIGLEAFF
NA	TRBV12-3/TRBV12-4	many	TRBJ2-2	TGTGCCAGCAGTTTAACCAGCGCGAACACCGGGGAGCTGTTTTTT	CASSLTSANTGELFF
TRBD2	TRBV10-3	many	TRBJ2-7	TGTGCCATCAGTGGTCGTGGCGGGAGCAACTACGAGCAGTACTTC	CAISGRGGSNYEQYF
NA	TRBV19	many	TRBJ1-5	TGTGCCAGTAGTATACCCGGGCAATATAGCAATCAGCCCCAGCATTTT	CASSIPGQYSNQPQHF
TRBD2	TRBV28	many	TRBJ2-1	TGTGCCAGCATCCCTTGGGGGGGGTTGGTTGAGCAGTTCTTC	CASIPWGGLVEQFF
NA	TRBV13	many	TRBJ2-4	TGTGCCAGCAGCTTAGTGGGAGAAAACATTCAGTACTTC	CASSLVGENIQYF
NA	TRBV2	many	TRBJ1-1	TGTGCCAGCAGTGAAGAACGGCGGATGAGCACTGAAGCTTTCTTT	CASSEERRMSTEAFF
NA	TRBV27	many	TRBJ2-7	TGTGCCAGCAGGCTACAGGGCTCCTACGAGCAGTACTTC	CASRLQGSYEQYF
NA	TRBV27	many	TRBJ2-7	TGTGCCAGCAGTTTTAGCAGGGTGAGCGAGCAGTACTTC	CASSFSRVSEQYF
TRBD1	TRBV11-2	many	TRBJ2-7	TGTGCCAGCACCTCTCCGGGACAGGGGGTCCACGAGCAGTACTTC	CASTSPGQGVHEQYF
NA	TRBV2	many	TRBJ2-5	TGTGCCAGCATGCCGAGACAGAAAGAGACCCAGTACTTC	CASMPRQKETQYF
TRBD2	TRBV27	NA	TRBJ2-3	TGTGCCAGCAGTAGGACTAGCGGGAGGAGTCGTCACACAGATACGCAGTATTTT	CASSRTSGRSRHTDTQYF
TRBD2	TRBV7-2	many	TRBJ2-1	TGTGCCAGCAGTCGTCTTCTAGCGGGAGCTAATGAGCAGTTCTTC	CASSRLLAGANEQFF
NA	TRBV7-9	many	TRBJ2-1	TGTGCCAGCAGCTCACCTGCGGTGGGAGGACCCCACTCCTACAATGAGCAGTTCTTC	CASSSPAVGGPHSYNEQFF
NA	TRBV6-1	NA	TRBJ2-3	TGTGCCAGCAGTGAAATTTTAGGGGGTAGCACAGATACGCAGTATTTT	CASSEILGGSTDTQYF
NA	TRBV2	many	TRBJ2-1	TGTGCCAGCATCGAAGAGGATTTGGGCTCCTACAATGAGCAGTTCTTC	CASIEEDLGSYNEQFF
TRBD1	TRBV24-1	NA	TRBJ2-7	TGTGCCACCAGTGGGGACAGGGCCCCCTACGAGCAGTACTTC	CATSGDRAPYEQYF
NA	TRBV30	NA	TRBJ2-3	TGTGCCTGGAGTGAGGAGAGCACAGATACGCAGTATTTT	CAWSEESTDTQYF
TRBD2	TRBV5-4	many	TRBJ2-7	TGTGCCAGCAGCCCAGGACTAGAAAGGGTCTACGAGCAGTACTTC	CASSPGLERVYEQYF
NA	TRBV9	NA	TRBJ2-1	TGTGCCAGCAGCGTAGGGTATAGCGTACATGAGCAGTTCTTC	CASSVGYSVHEQFF
NA	TRBV5-8	few	TRBJ2-1	TGTGCCAGCAGCTCCTTCGACCGCGACAATGAGCAGTTCTTC	CASSSFDRDNEQFF
NA	TRBV9	few	TRBJ2-2	TGTGCCAGCAGCTTACAGTACACCGGGGAGCTGTTTTTT	CASSLQYTGELFF
TRBD1	TRBV6-1	few	TRBJ1-4	TGTGCCAGCAGACCCCGGACAGGGAATAATGAAAAACTGTTTTTT	CASRPRTGNNEKLFF
NA	TRBV20-1	many	TRBJ1-2	TGCAGTGCTAGCCCCGGGGGGCCCTGGGACTATGGCTACACCTTC	CSASPGGPWDYGYTF
TRBD2	TRBV7-9	many	TRBJ2-2	TGTGCCAGCAGGCCAGCGGGAGTAAACACCGGGGAGCTGTTTTTT	CASRPAGVNTGELFF
NA	TRBV19	few	TRBJ2-6	TGTGCCAGTAGTATTCAACACTCTGGGGCCAACGTCCTGACTTTC	CASSIQHSGANVLTF
NA	TRBV11-1	many	TRBJ2-1	TGTGCCAGCAGAATAGCCGGGACAGAGCAGTTCTTC	CASRIAGTEQFF
NA	TRBV5-6	NA	TRBJ2-3	TGTGCCAGCAGCTTGGGGGACTCCCTGAGGGGCACAGATACGCAGTATTTT	CASSLGDSLRGTDTQYF
NA	TRBV5-1	few	TRBJ2-3	TGCGCCAGCAGCCCAACTAGCCGTGTGGGCACAGATACGCAGTATTTT	CASSPTSRVGTDTQYF
TRBD2	TRBV3-1	few	TRBJ2-7	TGTGCCAGCAGCCAAGAAACGTCGTGGGGACTAGCGGGTACCTACGAGCAGTACTTC	CASSQETSWGLAGTYEQYF
TRBD1	TRBV5-4	NA	TRBJ1-1	TGTGCCAGCAGCCCGCAGGGGGGGGGGCTGGTGGCTGAAGCTTTCTTT	CASSPQGGGLVAEAFF
NA	TRBV5-5	NA	TRBJ1-5	TGTGCCAGCAGCTTGACTTCGTCGACCAGACCCAATCAGCCCCAGCATTTT	CASSLTSSTRPNQPQHF
TRBD2	TRBV28	many	TRBJ2-7	TGTGCCAGCAGTTTAATGGGACTAGCGGGAGGATCACCCTACGAGCAGTACTTC	CASSLMGLAGGSPYEQYF
NA	TRBV27	few	TRBJ1-2	TGTGCCAGCAGTTCTTTGGGGTGGGCGGAAACCTATGGCTACACCTTC	CASSSLGWAETYGYTF
TRBD2	TRBV11-2	many	TRBJ2-1	TGTGCCAGCAGCTTCAGGACTAGCGGCTTCTACAATGAGCAGTTCTTC	CASSFRTSGFYNEQFF
TRBD1	TRBV6-5	many	TRBJ2-3	TGTGCCAGCAGTTGGGACAGGGACACAGATACGCAGTATTTT	CASSWDRDTDTQYF
TRBD1	TRBV27	NA	TRBJ2-5	TGTGCCAGCAGCCCGGGACAGGCGAACCAAGAGACCCAGTACTTC	CASSPGQANQETQYF
TRBD2	TRBV6-2/TRBV6-3	NA	TRBJ2-3	TGTGCCAGCAAAAGGGCAGCGGGGACGCAGTATTTT	CASKRAAGTQYF
TRBD2	TRBV4-1	NA	TRBJ2-1	TGCGCCAGCAGCCAAGATAGTAGCGGGAGTGCGGGTCCGAATGAGCAGTTCTTC	CASSQDSSGSAGPNEQFF
NA	TRBV7-3	many	TRBJ2-7	TGTGCCAGCAGACTATGGCCGGCGGAAACCTACGAGCAGTACTTC	CASRLWPAETYEQYF
TRBD2	TRBV29-1	few	TRBJ2-1	TGCAGCGCCCAACCCGGACTAGCGGGAGTGGAGCAGTTCTTC	CSAQPGLAGVEQFF
TRBD2	TRBV7-8	many	TRBJ2-2	TGTGCCAGCAGCACTAGCGGTCACGGGGAGCTGTTTTTT	CASSTSGHGELFF
TRBD1	TRBV11-3	many	TRBJ2-1	TGTGCCAGCAGCTTAGGACAGGGTGACTTCAATGAGCAGTTCTTC	CASSLGQGDFNEQFF
NA	TRBV6-9	NA	TRBJ2-2	TGTGCCAGCAGTTACGGGGTCGGGTACTCGGGCACCGGGGAGCTGTTTTTT	CASSYGVGYSGTGELFF
NA	TRBV6-2/TRBV6-3	NA	TRBJ2-4	TGTGCCAGCAGTCCAGGGGCTGCCAAAAACATTCAGTACTTC	CASSPGAAKNIQYF
TRBD2	TRBV27	many	TRBJ2-7	TGTGCCAGCACATCCGGGAGGTCCGACGAGCAGTACTTC	CASTSGRSDEQYF